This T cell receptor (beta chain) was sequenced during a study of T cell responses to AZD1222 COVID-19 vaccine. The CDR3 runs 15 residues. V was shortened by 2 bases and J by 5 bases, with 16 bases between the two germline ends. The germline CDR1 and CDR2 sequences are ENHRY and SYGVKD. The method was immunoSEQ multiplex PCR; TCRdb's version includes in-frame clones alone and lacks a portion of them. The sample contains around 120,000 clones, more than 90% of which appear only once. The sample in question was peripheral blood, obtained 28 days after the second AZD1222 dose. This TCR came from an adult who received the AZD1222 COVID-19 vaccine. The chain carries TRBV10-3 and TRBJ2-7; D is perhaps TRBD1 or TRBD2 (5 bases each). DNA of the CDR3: TGTGCCATCAGTGAGCCGACTACAGGTCTGAACGAGCAGTACTTC. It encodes CAISEPTTGLNEQYF.